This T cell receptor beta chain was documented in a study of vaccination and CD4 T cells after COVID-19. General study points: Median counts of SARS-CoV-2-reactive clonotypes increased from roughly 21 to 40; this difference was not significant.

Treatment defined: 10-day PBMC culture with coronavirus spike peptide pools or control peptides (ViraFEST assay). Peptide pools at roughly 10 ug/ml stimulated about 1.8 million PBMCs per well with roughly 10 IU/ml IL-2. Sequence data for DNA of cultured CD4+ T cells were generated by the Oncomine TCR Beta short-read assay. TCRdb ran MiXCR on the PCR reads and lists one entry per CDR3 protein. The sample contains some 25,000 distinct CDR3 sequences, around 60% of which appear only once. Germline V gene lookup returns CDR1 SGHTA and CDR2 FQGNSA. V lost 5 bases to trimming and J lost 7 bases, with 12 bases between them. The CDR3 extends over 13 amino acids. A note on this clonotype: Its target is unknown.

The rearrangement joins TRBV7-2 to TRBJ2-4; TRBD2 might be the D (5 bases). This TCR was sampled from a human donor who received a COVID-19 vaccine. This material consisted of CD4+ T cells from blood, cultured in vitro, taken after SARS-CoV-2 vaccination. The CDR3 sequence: CASSEGLGNIQYF. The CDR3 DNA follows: TGTGCCAGCAGCGAAGGACTCGGGAACATTCAGTACTTC. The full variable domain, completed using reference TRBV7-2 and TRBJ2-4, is GAGVSQSPSNKVTEKGKDVELRCDPISGHTALYWYRQSLGQGLEFLIYFQGNSAPDKSGLPSDRFSAERTGGSVSTLTIQRTQQEDSAVYLCASSEGLGNIQYFGAGTRLSVL.